A single sample gave rise to the 31 T cell receptor beta chains below, sequenced in a study of blood T cells in healthy people across ages. Primed by a sample-barcoded 5' primer and a J-beta primer mix, a second PCR proceeded for 7 to 11 cycles. TCRdb reprocessed the 5' RACE reads with MiXCR, giving one entry per CDR3 protein. The sample carries some 900,000 distinct CDR3 sequences, less than 35% recorded once. Sample: blood. The origin of the receptors is a woman at least 80 years old in good health.

The chain carries TRBV7-3 and TRBJ2-4, with D possibly TRBD2 on 6 matching bases. The DNA matches TRBJ2-7 better at its end, which makes the J call doubtful. The CDR3 is made up of 17 amino acids. Germline CDR1 reads SGHTA; CDR2 reads FQGTGA. The CDR3 spells CASSSSPPGLGTGEQYF. In nucleotides, the CDR3 is TGTGCCAGCAGCTCTAGCCCACCAGGATTGGGGACTGGCGAGCAGTACTTC.

The chain joins TRBV18 to TRBJ1-2; a weak D match, TRBD1 (5 bases). Germline V gives CDR1 KGHSH, CDR2 LQKENI. The CDR3 is 15 amino acids. Trimming left V 1 base short and J 2 bases short, with 11 bases between. The CDR3 sequence is CASSPQPQANYGYTF. The CDR3 nucleotides are TGTGCCAGCTCACCACAGCCACAGGCGAACTATGGCTACACCTTC.

This clonotype has more than one count but fewer than ten. A much more abundant neighbour one base away suggests this may be a read error. This chain joins TRBV7-2 and TRBJ2-5; D is unresolved. The DNA end favors TRBJ2-7, so the J call may be wrong. Germline V lookup: CDR1 SGHTA, CDR2 FQGNSA. The CDR3 loop spans 12 amino acids. CDR3 amino acids: CASNLTTYEQYF. The CDR3 nucleotides read TGTGCCAGCAACCTGACAACTTACGAGCAGTACTTC.

Worth noting for this clonotype: Being one base from a much bigger clone, this may be a read error. The V and J genes are TRBV7-2 and TRBJ2-7, with D possibly TRBD2 on 7 matching bases. CDR3 length: 16 residues. CDR1 and CDR2 from the germline V gene are SGHTA and FQGNSA. The CDR3 sequence is CASSSSLWGRGYEQDF. The CDR3 DNA follows: TGTGCCAGCAGCTCGAGCTTATGGGGGAGGGGGTACGAGCAGGACTTC.

Turning to this clonotype: At one boundary the junction diverges from the germline segment, which might be a read error. The chain carries TRBV5-1 and TRBJ2-5; no definite D call. The CDR3 is made up of 14 amino acids. Germline CDR1 is SGHRS and CDR2 is YFSETQ. The CDR3 spells CASSLVGYQEAQYF. For the CDR3, the DNA is TGCGCCAGCAGCTTAGTGGGGTACCAAGAGGCCCAGTACTTC.

To note about this clonotype: Given a much more abundant clone one base away, this may be a read error. The V gene is TRBV10-3, the J gene TRBJ1-5, with TRBD1 matching over 9 bases. In germline, CDR1 is ENHRY, CDR2 SYGVKD. This CDR3 comprises 15 residues. V shed 8 bases and J 3 bases; nucleotides not matched to a gene: 8. The CDR3 is CAIGAGQGFNQPQHF. CDR3 nucleotides: TGTGCCATCGGGGCCGGACAGGGGTTCAATCAGCCCCAGCATTTT.

This clonotype was found a few times. One junction end does not reproduce the germline sequence, and a read error may be involved. The genes are TRBV7-7 and TRBJ2-7; D may correspond to TRBD1 or TRBD2 (6 bases each). The DNA matches TRBJ2-5 better at its end, which makes the J call doubtful. This CDR3 is built from 13 residues. The germline gives CDR1 SSHAT, CDR2 FNYEAQ (reference sequence). The CDR3 DNA sequence: TGTGCTAGCAGCCGGGGGCGTTTAGGGACCCAGTACTTC. Its protein is CASSRGRLGTQYF.

This chain links TRBV2 with TRBJ1-1; no clear D gene. The CDR3 spans 12 residues. V gave up 8 bases and J gave up 2 bases, with 9 bases separating them. Germline CDR1 and CDR2: SNHLY and FYNNEI. CDR3 nucleotides: TGTGCCAGCGGGGTGGTAAACACTGAAGCTTTCTTT. This sequence encodes CASGVVNTEAFF.

Comment on this clonotype: Germline is not matched at one junction end, which may reflect a read error. The chain uses TRBV18 and TRBJ2-1; 8 bases are a match to TRBD1. Germline CDR1 reads KGHSH; CDR2 reads LQKENI. The CDR3 extends over 17 amino acids. CDR3 region: CASSHAGQGFNYNGQFF. CDR3 coding DNA: TGTGCCAGCTCACACGCCGGACAGGGTTTTAACTACAATGGGCAGTTCTTC.

There are a few counts of this clonotype. The J gene is TRBJ1-2, the V gene TRBV19; D is ambiguous. Germline CDR1 reads LNHDA; CDR2 reads SQIVND (reference sequence). The V gene lost 10 bases and the J gene lost 3 bases, with 9 bases spanning the gap. The CDR3 loop spans 11 amino acids. CDR3 loop: CATRRDYGYTF. The CDR3 DNA reads as TGTGCCACAAGAAGGGACTATGGCTACACCTTC.

This clonotype was recorded at least ten times. J is TRBJ1-5 and V is TRBV6-2 or TRBV6-3, with D perhaps matching TRBD1 (6 bases). The CDR3 runs 17 residues. Germline V lookup: CDR1 MNHEY, CDR2 SVGEGT. V shed 2 bases and J shed 3 bases, with 17 bases lying between them. The CDR3 DNA sequence: TGTGCCAGCAGTTACGGGATCCGGGACATGATCAATCAGCCCCAGCATTTT. Protein product: CASSYGIRDMINQPQHF.

On this clonotype itself: Since a much larger clone is just one base distant, this may be a read error. The chain has TRBV29-1 and TRBJ1-2; D is perhaps TRBD1 (6 bases). The V gene lost 8 bases and the J gene lost 5 bases, with 12 bases spanning the gap. Per germline, CDR1 SQVTM and CDR2 ANQGSEA. CDR3 size: 11 residues. The CDR3 region is CSITTGYGYTF. CDR3 nucleotide sequence: TGCAGCATTACTACAGGGTATGGCTACACCTTC.

This clonotype was found a few times. As DNA, the CDR3 is TGTGCCAGCAGCAGAAAAAGTCTTGACCCGTACGAGCAGTACTTC. Residues: CASSRKSLDPYEQYF. The V and J genes are TRBV21-1 and TRBJ2-7. TRBV21-1 is marked as a pseudogene. The CDR3 has 15 residues.

This clonotype was seen a handful of times. V is TRBV5-8 and J is TRBJ2-6, with D possibly TRBD1 on 6 matching bases. The CDR3 is made up of 15 amino acids. The V gene's germline CDR1 is SGHTS and CDR2 YDEGEE. V was clipped by 4 bases and J by 3 bases, with 11 bases between them. For the CDR3, the DNA is TGTGCCAGCAGCGGTAGGGGGATTGGGGCCAACGTCCTGACTTTC. It translates to CASSGRGIGANVLTF.

This clonotype was observed at least ten times. This rearrangement joins TRBV7-2 to TRBJ2-3, with unresolved D. This CDR3 is built from 14 residues. V was clipped by 1 base and J by 1 base, with 6 bases between them. Per germline, CDR1 SGHTA and CDR2 FQGNSA. The CDR3 DNA follows: TGTGCCAGCAGCTTAGATGCAGGCACAGATACGCAGTATTTT. It specifies CASSLDAGTDTQYF.

This clonotype was found many times. This chain uses TRBV7-9 with TRBJ2-3, with D unclear. Trimming took 5 bases from V and 0 from J, leaving 9 bases between them. Germline-derived CDR1 and CDR2 are SEHNR and FQNEAQ (reference sequence). CDR3 length equals 14 residues. Here the CDR3 reads CASSRSTSTDTQYF. The CDR3 region has the DNA TGTGCCAGCAGCAGGTCGACTAGCACAGATACGCAGTATTTT.

This clonotype was seen only once. The rearrangement joins TRBV5-1 to TRBJ2-7; D is uncertain. This CDR3 has 15 amino acids. Germline loops: CDR1 SGHRS, CDR2 YFSETQ. V lost 1 base, J lost 1 base, and 12 bases lay in between. The CDR3 protein is CASSLIPLGSYEQYF. DNA for the CDR3: TGCGCCAGCAGCTTGATTCCTCTGGGTTCCTACGAGCAGTACTTC. Complete variable domain (other parts from reference TRBV5-1 and TRBJ2-7): KAGVTQTPRYLIKTRGQQVTLSCSPISGHRSVSWYQQTPGQGLQFLFEYFSETQRNKGNFPGRFSGRQFSNSRSEMNVSTLELGDSALYLCASSLIPLGSYEQYFGPGTRLTVT.

The sample holds many counts of this clonotype. The gene calls are TRBV12-3 or TRBV12-4 and TRBJ1-2; the match to TRBD1 covers 7 bases. V lost 3 bases to trimming and J lost 5 bases; unmatched junction nucleotides: 9. CDR3 length: 15 residues. CDR3: CASSLGEGGGYGYTF. Written as DNA, the CDR3 is TGTGCCAGCAGTTTGGGGGAAGGGGGCGGGTATGGCTACACCTTC.

The sample holds many counts of this clonotype. The gene calls are TRBV12-3 or TRBV12-4 and TRBJ2-1; 8 bases fit TRBD1. The CDR3 runs to 17 residues. V shed 4 bases and J 4 bases; nucleotides not matched to a gene: 12. CDR3 region: CASSSSRGRGHYNEQFF. The CDR3 region has the DNA TGTGCCAGCAGTTCCTCCCGGGGCAGGGGGCATTACAATGAGCAGTTCTTC.

Note on this clonotype: The junction departs from germline at one end; a sequencing error may be responsible. The gene calls are TRBV7-2 and TRBJ2-7; D perhaps matches TRBD2 (6 bases). Germline loops: CDR1 SGHTA, CDR2 FQGNSA. This CDR3 is 15 amino acids long. The CDR3 loop is CASSCSSASSYEQYF. CDR3 coding DNA: TGCGCCAGCAGCTGTTCTAGCGCGAGCTCCTACGAGCAGTACTTC.

The CDR3 region has the DNA TGTGCCAGCAGCGGGGGACAGGGCCAACAGCCCCAGCATTTT. Translating gives CASSGGQGQQPQHF. The chain links TRBV2 to TRBJ1-5; 9 positions agree with TRBD1. The CDR3 has 14 residues. The germline V gene encodes CDR1 SNHLY and CDR2 FYNNEI. V shed 6 bases and J 7 bases; nucleotides not matched to a gene: 7.

This clonotype was picked up many times. V and J are TRBV20-1 and TRBJ1-5; maybe TRBD1 (5 bases). The germline V and J ends were trimmed by 0 bases and 7 bases, with 13 bases remaining between them. CDR3 length: 14 residues. CDR1 DFQATT and CDR2 SNEGSKA come from the germline V gene (reference sequence). CDR3 amino acids: CSARDGGRRQPQHF. CDR3 nucleotides: TGCAGTGCTAGAGACGGGGGAAGACGGCAGCCCCAGCATTTT.

The chain carries TRBV6-1 and TRBJ1-4; 7 bases line up with TRBD1. This CDR3 has 18 residues. Per germline, CDR1 MNHNS and CDR2 SASEGT. J lost 3 bases, V lost 5 bases, and 15 bases had no gene match. The CDR3 sequence is CASSTTGRGRPANEKLFF. The CDR3 DNA follows: TGTGCCAGCAGTACGACAGGGAGGGGGCGCCCCGCTAATGAAAAACTGTTTTTT.

This clonotype showed up just a few times. The chain links TRBV7-9 to TRBJ1-5; the match to TRBD1 covers 9 bases. From germline, CDR1 is SEHNR and CDR2 FQNEAQ (reference sequence). This CDR3 spans 14 amino acids. Trimming cost V 1 base and J 7 bases; bases outside gene matches: 2. The DNA of the CDR3 is TGTGCCAGCAGCTTAGACAGGGGGCAACAGCCCCAGCATTTT. Its protein is CASSLDRGQQPQHF.

This clonotype has more than one count but fewer than ten. With a much larger clone just one base away, this may be a read error. The J gene is TRBJ1-2, the V gene TRBV25-1, with a tentative D call TRBD1 (6 bases). The CDR3 has 14 amino acids. V lost 6 bases, J lost 4 bases, and 15 bases lay in between. Germline V gene sequence: CDR1 MGHDK, CDR2 SYGVNS. Here the CDR3 reads CASRETGAGYGYTF. The CDR3 bases are TGTGCCAGCAGGGAAACGGGGGCAGGCTATGGCTACACCTTC.

This clonotype has just one count. The junction departs from the called germline gene at one end, perhaps through a read error. The chain is built from TRBV7-3 and TRBJ2-3; D perhaps matches TRBD1 (5 bases). The CDR3 sequence is 15 residues long. Per the germline V gene, CDR1 is SGHTA and CDR2 is FQGTGA. CDR3 bases: TGTGCCAGCAGCAAGACCAGGGAATACACAGATATGCAGTATTTT. Translation gives CASSKTREYTDMQYF.

This clonotype was counted many times. V usage is TRBV5-5 and J usage is TRBJ1-2; D unclear. Germline V CDR1 and CDR2: SGHKS, YYEKEE (reference sequence). The CDR3 spans 16 residues. V was cut by 0 bases and J by 4 bases, with 16 bases left in between. In DNA, the CDR3 is TGTGCCAGCAGCTTGGATGCGGACCCTAGATCCTATGGCTACACCTTC. Protein: CASSLDADPRSYGYTF.

On this clonotype: The conserved phenylalanine or tryptophan normally closing the CDR3 is absent here, so this likely arose from a read error. V and J are TRBV7-2 and TRBJ2-7, with 7 bases matching TRBD2. Germline values: CDR1 SGHTA, CDR2 FQGNSA. The CDR3 is 15 amino acids. Trimming cost V 4 bases and J 3 bases; bases outside gene matches: 9. The CDR3 sequence: CASSSAGTGGYEQYS. The CDR3 DNA sequence: TGTGCCAGCAGCTCCGCCGGGACGGGGGGCTACGAGCAGTACTCC.

This clonotype was detected ten times or more. This may be a read error, as it is one base from a much larger clone. This chain links TRBV7-9 with TRBJ2-1, with 7 bases identical to TRBD2. V was clipped by 4 bases and J by 4 bases; unmatched bases: 4. This CDR3 contains 14 residues. From germline, CDR1 is SEHNR and CDR2 FQNEAQ (reference sequence). The DNA of the CDR3 is TGTGCCAGCAGCTGCGGCGGGGGTTACAATGAGCAGTTCTTC. It is translated as CASSCGGGYNEQFF.

This clonotype was seen more than once but under ten times. This CDR3 is CASRAGSENTGELFF. The CDR3 nucleotides are TGCGCCAGCAGGGCCGGTAGCGAGAACACCGGGGAGCTGTTTTTT. The chain has TRBV10-1 and TRBJ2-2; a possible D gene is TRBD2 (5 bases). Germline loops: CDR1 WNHNN, CDR2 SYGVQD (reference sequence). V was shortened by 6 bases and J by 1 base, with 12 bases between the two germline ends. The CDR3 is 15 residues long.

Remarks on this clonotype: This may come from a read error, since a much larger clone is one base off. No conserved phenylalanine or tryptophan ends this CDR3, so it is likely a read error. This sequence joins TRBV27 and TRBJ2-7, with TRBD2 matching 9 bases. Germline values: CDR1 MNHEY, CDR2 SMNVEV (reference sequence). V lost 5 bases, J lost 0 bases, and 2 bases stayed unmatched. There are 14 residues in the CDR3. CDR3 bases: TGTGCCAGCAGTCTAGCGGGGCTCTCCTACGAGCAGTACTTA. This encodes CASSLAGLSYEQYL.